The source of this TCR beta chain is a study of blood T cell repertoires in COVID-19. Study-wide context: Donors in the United States, Italy and Spain gave samples during acute or convalescent COVID-19.

Germline V gene data show CDR1 as ENHRY and CDR2 as SYGVKD. The CDR3 loop spans 15 amino acids. Deletions cut 4 bases from V and 8 bases from J, with 17 bases between. In the original analysis: It was from reference gene primer amplification that nucleated cell counts were estimated. Assay: immunoSEQ multiplex PCR; the TCRdb copy retains only in-frame clones and omits some. The V and J calls and clone size come from that table; D and trimming were worked out from the DNA. In the table there are roughly 250,000 clones, 70% to 90% of which are singletons. Sequencing was performed on peripheral blood. The TCR comes from a woman aged 50 to 60 with acute or convalescent COVID-19. The rearrangement uses TRBV10-3 and TRBJ2-2, with D possibly TRBD1 on 6 matching bases. In DNA form, the CDR3 reads TGTGCCATCAGTGGATCAGGGGCCGGGTATGGGGAGCTGTTTTTT. Translated, it gives CAISGSGAGYGELFF.